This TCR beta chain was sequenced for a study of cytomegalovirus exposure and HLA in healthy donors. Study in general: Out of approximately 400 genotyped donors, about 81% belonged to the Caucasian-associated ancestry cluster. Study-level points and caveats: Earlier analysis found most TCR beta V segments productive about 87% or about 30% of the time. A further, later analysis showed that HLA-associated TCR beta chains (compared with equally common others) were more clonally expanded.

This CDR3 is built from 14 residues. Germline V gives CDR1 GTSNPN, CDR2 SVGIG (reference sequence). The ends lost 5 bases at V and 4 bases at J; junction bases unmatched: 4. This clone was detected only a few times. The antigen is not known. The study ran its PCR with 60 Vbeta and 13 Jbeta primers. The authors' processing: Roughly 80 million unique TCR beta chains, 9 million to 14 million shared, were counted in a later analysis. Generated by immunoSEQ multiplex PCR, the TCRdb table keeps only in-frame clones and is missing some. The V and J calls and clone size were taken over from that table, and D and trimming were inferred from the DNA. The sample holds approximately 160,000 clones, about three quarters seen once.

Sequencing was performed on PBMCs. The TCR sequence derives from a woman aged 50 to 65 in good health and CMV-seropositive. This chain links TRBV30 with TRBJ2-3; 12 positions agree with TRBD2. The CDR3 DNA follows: TGTGCCTGGGGACTAGCGGGGATCCCAGATACGCAGTATTTT. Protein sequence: CAWGLAGIPDTQYF.